This T cell receptor (beta chain) comes out of a study of identical twins. Remarks on this clonotype: Antigen unknown.

Template switching supplied a universal primer site; unique molecular identifiers were carried on the cDNA. One entry per CDR3 protein results from TCRdb running MiXCR on the 5' RACE reads. The sample includes some 590,000 distinct CDR3 sequences, roughly 9.9% of them seen just once. Study conclusions and caveats: Out-of-frame alpha sequences common to twins were enriched for low generation probability. The study based its conclusions on cross-sectional statistical analysis and did not follow the same donors.

Trimming took 2 bases from V and 5 from J, leaving 12 bases between them. The CDR3 length is 14 residues. Germline loops: CDR1 KGHSH, CDR2 LQKENI. Another study also made use of these data, one on yellow fever vaccine responses in identical twins.

Sequencing was performed on PBMCs. The V gene is TRBV18, the J gene TRBJ2-5; a possible D gene is TRBD2 (7 bases). The clonotype originates from a woman aged 18-35 years in good health. For the CDR3, the DNA is TGTGCCAGCTCACCAAGGGGGGGACCGGAGACCCAGTACTTC. Translating it yields CASSPRGGPETQYF.